This is a list of T cell receptor beta chains from one sample in a study of technical replicates of blood from several donors. Sequencing used immunoSEQ multiplex PCR; TCRdb keeps in-frame clones, though not all of them. Seen here are tens of thousands of clones, 98% observed once, and the top ten hold under 0.2%. The specimen sequenced was T cells isolated from PBMCs. Receptor source: a human donor in good health. CDR3s include the opening cysteine and the closing phenylalanine or tryptophan. Each record gives: J gene, V gene, clone size, D gene, CDR3 protein, CDR3 DNA. D genes are given only for firm matches. Size is stated for part of the rows, as once, few or many counts, or as a class when the clone is expanded.

TRBJ2-3 TRBV4-1 . TRBD2 CASSHPRHSGSRGTDTQYF TGCGCCAGCAGCCATCCAAGGCATAGCGGGAGTCGGGGCACAGATACGCAGTATTTT
TRBJ1-2 TRBV10-3 . TRBD1 CAIRDRGIYGYTF TGTGCCATCAGGGACAGGGGGATCTATGGCTACACCTTC
TRBJ1-2 TRBV29-1 . . CSAVQVGGNYGYTF TGCAGCGCTGTACAGGTCGGGGGTAACTATGGCTACACCTTC
TRBJ2-7 TRBV5-1 . . CASSLFTGITYEQYF TGCGCCAGCAGCTTGTTTACAGGTATAACCTACGAGCAGTACTTC
TRBJ2-6 TRBV27 . . CASSQGGFSGANVLTF TGTGCCAGCAGTCAAGGGGGTTTCTCTGGGGCCAACGTCCTGACTTTC
TRBJ1-5 TRBV27 . TRBD1 CASRPADRGSYSNQPQHF TGTGCCAGCAGGCCAGCGGACAGGGGCAGTTATAGCAATCAGCCCCAGCATTTT
TRBJ1-2 TRBV6-6 . TRBD1 CASSPDRVYGYTF TGTGCCAGCAGCCCGGACAGGGTCTATGGCTACACCTTC
TRBJ2-3 TRBV4-1 . . CASSQAPTSPDTQYF TGCGCCAGCAGCCAAGCCCCGACTAGTCCCGATACGCAGTATTTT
TRBJ1-2 TRBV28 . TRBD1 CASSLDRVYGYTF TGTGCCAGCAGTTTAGACAGGGTTTATGGCTACACCTTC
TRBJ2-3 TRBV5-1 . TRBD2 CASSFGGESTDTQYF TGCGCCAGCAGCTTTGGGGGGGAATCCACAGATACGCAGTATTTT
TRBJ2-7 TRBV10-1 . . CASSSALSYEQYF TGCGCCAGCAGCTCAGCGTTATCCTACGAGCAGTACTTC
TRBJ2-3 TRBV28 . TRBD2 CASSFPLAGGTDTQYF TGTGCCAGCAGTTTTCCCCTAGCGGGAGGAACAGATACGCAGTATTTT
TRBJ2-4 TRBV14 . TRBD2 CASSPGTSRNIQYF TGTGCCAGCAGCCCCGGGACTAGTCGGAACATTCAGTACTTC
TRBJ2-2 TRBV5-1 . TRBD1 CASRHPDRVREAGELFF TGCGCCAGCAGGCACCCTGACAGGGTGAGGGAAGCCGGGGAGCTGTTTTTT
TRBJ2-1 TRBV4-1 few . CASRRQTDSYNEQFF TGCGCCAGCAGGCGGCAGACAGACTCCTACAATGAGCAGTTCTTC
TRBJ1-5 TRBV23-1 . . CASSQKPYSNQPQHF TGCGCCAGCAGTCAAAAACCCTATAGCAATCAGCCCCAGCATTTT
TRBJ1-1 TRBV6-5 . . CASSAVSMNTEAFF TGTGCCAGCAGTGCAGTATCGATGAACACTGAAGCTTTCTTT
TRBJ2-1 TRBV4-2 . TRBD2 CASSQDLGLADLSSYNEQFF TGTGCCAGCAGCCAAGATTTAGGACTAGCGGACCTAAGCTCCTACAATGAGCAGTTCTTC
TRBJ2-7 TRBV4-1 . . CASSHFGTRTYEQYF TGCGCCAGCAGCCACTTCGGGACAAGGACCTACGAGCAGTACTTC
TRBJ2-1 TRBV5-5 . TRBD2 CASSDSGGPSNEQFF TGTGCCAGCAGCGACAGCGGGGGTCCCTCCAATGAGCAGTTCTTC
TRBJ2-1 TRBV7-6 . TRBD2 CASSLYLSGSKANEQFF TGTGCCAGCAGCTTATATCTTAGCGGGAGTAAGGCAAATGAGCAGTTCTTC
TRBJ2-4 TRBV9 . . CASSVGEGENIQYF TGTGCCAGCAGCGTAGGAGAGGGGGAAAACATTCAGTACTTC
TRBJ1-2 TRBV7-9 . TRBD1 CASSLAGGLYGYTF TGTGCCAGCAGCTTAGCAGGGGGCTTGTATGGCTACACCTTC
TRBJ1-6 TRBV12-5 few . CASGSRPGSSYNSPLHF TGTGCTAGTGGCTCTCGACCGGGAAGCTCCTATAATTCACCCCTCCACTTT
TRBJ1-5 TRBV4-1 . . CASSHQGLSHQPQHF TGCGCCAGCAGCCATCAGGGCCTGTCACATCAGCCCCAGCATTTT
TRBJ2-2 TRBV5-1 . TRBD1 CASSFGQANTGELFF TGCGCCAGCAGCTTTGGACAGGCGAACACCGGGGAGCTGTTTTTT
TRBJ2-5 TRBV4-1 . . CASSQGDIQETQYF TGCGCCAGCAGCCAAGGGGACATTCAAGAGACCCAGTACTTC
TRBJ2-1 TRBV5-1 . . CASSLIPQVYNEQFF TGCGCCAGCAGCTTGATCCCCCAGGTATACAATGAGCAGTTCTTC
TRBJ1-2 TRBV21-1 . . CASSKGRVSYGYTF TGTGCCAGCAGCAAAGGCAGGGTAAGCTATGGCTACACCTTC
TRBJ2-1 TRBV10-3 . . CAISDSSTGYNEQFF TGTGCCATCAGTGACTCCTCGACAGGTTACAATGAGCAGTTCTTC
TRBJ1-1 TRBV5-1 . . CASSPLRQVEGGTEAFF TGCGCCAGCAGCCCCCTTCGACAGGTTGAAGGTGGCACTGAAGCTTTCTTT
TRBJ2-1 TRBV6-1 . TRBD2 CASSPSGGYNEQFF TGTGCCAGCAGTCCGAGCGGGGGCTACAATGAGCAGTTCTTC
TRBJ1-2 TRBV11-3 . TRBD1 CASRRTVQGVRHGYTF TGTGCCAGCAGACGCACCGTACAGGGGGTAAGGCATGGCTACACCTTC
TRBJ2-1 TRBV27 . TRBD2 CASSLSYPAGVFDEQFF TGTGCCAGCAGTTTATCGTATCCAGCGGGGGTTTTCGATGAGCAGTTCTTC
TRBJ2-7 TRBV4-1 . TRBD1 CASSHRDRADEQYF TGCGCCAGCAGCCACCGGGACAGGGCGGACGAGCAGTACTTC